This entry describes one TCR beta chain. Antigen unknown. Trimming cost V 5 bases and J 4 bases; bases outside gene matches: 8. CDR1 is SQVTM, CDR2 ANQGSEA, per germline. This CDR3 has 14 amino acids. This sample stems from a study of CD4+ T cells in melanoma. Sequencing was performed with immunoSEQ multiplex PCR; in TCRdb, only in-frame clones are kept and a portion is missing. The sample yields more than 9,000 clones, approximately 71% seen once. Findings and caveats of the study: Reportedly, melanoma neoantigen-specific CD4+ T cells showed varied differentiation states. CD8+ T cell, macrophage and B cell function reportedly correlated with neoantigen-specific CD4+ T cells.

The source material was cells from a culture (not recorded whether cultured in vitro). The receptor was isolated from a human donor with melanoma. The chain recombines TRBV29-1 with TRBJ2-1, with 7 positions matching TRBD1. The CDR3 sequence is CSVLPGTVYNEQFF. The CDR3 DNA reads TGCAGCGTTCTCCCCGGGACAGTGTACAATGAGCAGTTCTTC.